A selection of T cell receptor beta chains follows, all from one sample in a study of blood T cell repertoires in COVID-19. Sequencing used immunoSEQ multiplex PCR; TCRdb keeps in-frame clones, though not all of them. The sample records under 200,000 clones, roughly 90% being singletons. The sample was PBMCs or T cells enriched from blood (not recorded which). The receptors come from a woman between 50 and 59 years old who had recovered from COVID-19. CDR3s include the opening cysteine and the closing phenylalanine or tryptophan. The D gene is left open where the match is weak. Clone size is stated in some rows and not others, as once, few, many or a class when expanded.

V gene,clone size,D gene,J gene,CDR3 protein,CDR3 DNA
TRBV7-9,.,TRBD1,TRBJ2-5,CASSSGQGAGETQYF,TGTGCCAGCAGCTCGGGACAGGGGGCGGGAGAGACCCAGTACTTC
TRBV4-3,.,.,TRBJ1-5,CASSQDRNQPQHF,TGCGCCAGCAGCCAAGATAGAAATCAGCCCCAGCATTTT
TRBV5-4,.,TRBD2,TRBJ2-3,CASSSRAGGPDTQYF,TGTGCCAGCAGCTCTCGAGCGGGGGGCCCAGATACGCAGTATTTT
TRBV2,.,TRBD2,TRBJ2-3,CASSDLIAGTSTDTQYF,TGTGCCAGCAGTGACCTGATAGCGGGGACAAGCACAGATACGCAGTATTTT
TRBV5-5,.,.,TRBJ1-1,CASSFGGVRTEAFF,TGTGCCAGCAGCTTTGGCGGGGTCCGCACTGAAGCTTTCTTT
TRBV2,.,TRBD2,TRBJ2-3,CASSRLGGGAWETDTQYF,TGTGCCAGCAGCCGCCTTGGCGGGGGGGCCTGGGAAACAGATACGCAGTATTTT
TRBV3-1/TRBV3-2,once,TRBD1,TRBJ1-4,CASSQARTGAGRANEKLFF,TGTGCCAGCAGCCAAGCAAGGACAGGGGCCGGAAGGGCTAATGAAAAACTGTTTTTT
TRBV5-1,.,TRBD2,TRBJ2-1,CASSLVAGGENEQFF,TGCGCCAGCAGCTTGGTAGCGGGGGGCGAAAATGAGCAGTTCTTC
TRBV6-5,.,.,TRBJ1-3,CASSYRGSSGNTIYF,TGTGCCAGCAGTTATCGGGGGAGCTCTGGAAACACCATATATTTT
TRBV30,.,.,TRBJ1-2,CAWLPGPHSLYGYTF,TGTGCCTGGTTGCCTGGGCCACACTCCCTTTATGGCTACACCTTC
TRBV4-3,once,TRBD1,TRBJ1-2,CASSQETGGIGYGYTF,TGCGCCAGCAGCCAAGAAACAGGGGGTATAGGCTATGGCTACACCTTC
TRBV3-1/TRBV3-2,.,.,TRBJ2-2,CASSQGGIVSGELFF,TGTGCCAGCAGCCAAGGAGGGATCGTGTCCGGGGAGCTGTTTTTT
TRBV5-1,.,TRBD1,TRBJ1-1,CASSSGTGGIAMNTEAFF,TGCGCCAGCAGCTCTGGGACAGGGGGCATCGCCATGAACACTGAAGCTTTCTTT
TRBV7-2,.,.,TRBJ2-2,CASSAQAFANTGELFF,TGTGCCAGCAGCGCACAGGCGTTCGCGAACACCGGGGAGCTGTTTTTT
TRBV5-4,.,.,TRBJ2-3,CASSPGSTDTQYF,TGTGCCAGCAGCCCGGGGAGCACAGATACGCAGTATTTT
TRBV3-1/TRBV3-2,once,TRBD2,TRBJ2-7,CASSQRVFGLAGGHEQYF,TGTGCCAGCAGCCAACGGGTATTTGGACTAGCGGGGGGTCACGAGCAGTACTTC
TRBV7-3,.,.,TRBJ2-1,CASSGRVHNEQFF,TGTGCCAGCAGCGGCAGGGTCCACAATGAGCAGTTCTTC
TRBV30,once,TRBD1,TRBJ1-5,CAWSPPGQGPNQPQHF,TGTGCCTGGAGTCCTCCGGGACAGGGTCCCAATCAGCCCCAGCATTTT
TRBV19,.,.,TRBJ1-1,CASSEGGDTEAFF,TGTGCCAGTAGTGAGGGCGGGGACACTGAAGCTTTCTTT
TRBV6-4,.,TRBD1,TRBJ1-1,CASSATGVVEAFF,TGTGCCAGCAGCGCCACAGGGGTGGTTGAAGCTTTCTTT
TRBV5-8,once,.,TRBJ1-4,CASKLPASTNEKLFF,TGTGCCAGCAAACTACCGGCGTCAACTAATGAAAAACTGTTTTTT
TRBV4-1,.,TRBD2,TRBJ2-3,CASSHQRTSGGQDTQYF,TGCGCCAGCAGCCACCAAAGGACTAGCGGGGGTCAAGATACGCAGTATTTT
TRBV10-3,.,.,TRBJ2-5,CAISEGAGETQYF,TGTGCCATCAGTGAGGGGGCTGGGGAGACCCAGTACTTC
TRBV6-2/TRBV6-3,.,TRBD2,TRBJ2-7,CASSYSKRARGGTYEQYF,TGTGCCAGCAGTTACTCGAAACGGGCTCGGGGGGGGACCTACGAGCAGTACTTC
TRBV28,once,TRBD1,TRBJ1-1,CASRIQGEAFF,TGTGCCAGCAGGATACAGGGGGAGGCTTTCTTT
TRBV5-1,.,TRBD2,TRBJ2-5,CASSFSGGAEETQYF,TGCGCCAGCAGCTTTAGCGGGGGGGCGGAAGAGACCCAGTACTTC
TRBV6-5,.,.,TRBJ2-2,CASSYSGRVNTGELFF,TGTGCCAGCAGTTACTCTGGCAGGGTTAACACCGGGGAGCTGTTTTTT
TRBV11-3,.,.,TRBJ2-1,CASSLGQGDHNEQFF,TGTGCCAGCAGCTTGGGGCAGGGTGACCACAATGAGCAGTTCTTC